This TCR beta chain was recorded in a study of breast tumors, draining lymph nodes, adjacent tissues. The study, taken as a whole, reports: Data only fit, rather than demonstrated, lymph node origin of most tumor T cells.

Trimming took off 6 bases at V and 4 bases at J, with 12 bases between the two ends. The length of the CDR3 is 13 residues. Looked up from germline, CDR1 is MNHEY and CDR2 is SMNVEV (reference sequence). Points on this clonotype: Its antigen remains unknown.

Samples came from axillary lymph nodes draining the breast cancer. TCRdb re-called the multiplex PCR reads through MiXCR, storing one row per CDR3 protein. The data contain around 150,000 distinct CDR3 sequences, around 20% of them seen just once; the ten biggest clones take up 2.5% to 3%. The sequence was collected from a female donor with breast cancer. Some clones in this sample may be carry-over from other donors' samples. J is TRBJ2-5 and V is TRBV27, with D unclear. The specimen was axillary lymph node tissue. This CDR3 is CASSNTLGETQYF. CDR3 sequence (DNA): TGTGCCAGCAGCAATACTCTAGGAGAGACCCAGTACTTC.